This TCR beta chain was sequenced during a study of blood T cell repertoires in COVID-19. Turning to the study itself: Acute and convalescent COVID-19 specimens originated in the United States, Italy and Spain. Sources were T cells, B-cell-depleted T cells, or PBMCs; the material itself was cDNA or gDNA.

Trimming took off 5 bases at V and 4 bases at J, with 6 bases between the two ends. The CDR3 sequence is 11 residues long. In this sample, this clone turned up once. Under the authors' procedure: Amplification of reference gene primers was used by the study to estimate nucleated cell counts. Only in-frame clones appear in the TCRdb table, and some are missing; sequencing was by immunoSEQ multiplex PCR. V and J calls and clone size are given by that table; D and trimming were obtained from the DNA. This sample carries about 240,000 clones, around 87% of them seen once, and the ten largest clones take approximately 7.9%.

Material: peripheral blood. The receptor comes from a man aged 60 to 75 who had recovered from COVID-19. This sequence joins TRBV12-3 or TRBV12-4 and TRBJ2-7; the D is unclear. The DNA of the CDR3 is TGTGCCAGCAGTAAATATTACGAGCAGTACTTC. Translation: CASSKYYEQYF.